This entry lists 14 T cell receptor beta chains sequenced from one sample in a study of cytomegalovirus exposure and HLA in healthy donors. PCR used 60 Vbeta primers and 13 Jbeta primers. Sequencing was performed with immunoSEQ multiplex PCR; in TCRdb, only in-frame clones are kept and a portion is missing. The sample has 200,000 to 250,000 clones; about 80% are singletons. Sequences were obtained from PBMCs. These TCRs come from a man aged 35 to 55 in good health and CMV-seronegative.

This chain connects TRBV7-7 to TRBJ2-7; D is possibly TRBD2 (5 bases). The length of the CDR3 is 13 residues. V was shortened by 5 bases and J by 5 bases, with 13 bases between the two germline ends. Germline V gives CDR1 SSHAT, CDR2 FNYEAQ (reference sequence). The CDR3 nucleotides read TGTGCCAGCAGCAAAGTAGGGAGTCACGAGCAGTACTTC. The encoded protein is CASSKVGSHEQYF. The full variable domain, its missing parts supplied by reference TRBV7-7 and TRBJ2-7, is GAGVSQSPRYKVTKRGQDVTLRCDPISSHATLYWYQQALGQGPEFLTYFNYEAQPDKSGLPSDRFSAERPEGSISTLTIQRTEQRDSAMYRCASSKVGSHEQYFGPGTRLTVT.

V usage is TRBV5-6 and J usage is TRBJ2-7, with 9 bases fitting TRBD2. This CDR3 region has 15 residues. The germline gives CDR1 SGHDT, CDR2 YYEEEE. The V segment lost 0 bases and the J segment 2 bases; nucleotides outside the gene matches: 3. The CDR3 region is CASSLGLAGTYEQYF. Written as DNA, the CDR3 is TGTGCCAGCAGCTTGGGTCTAGCGGGGACCTACGAGCAGTACTTC.

V usage is TRBV2 and J usage is TRBJ2-2, with TRBD1 as a possible D gene (6 bases). The V gene lost 7 bases and the J gene lost 5 bases, with 17 bases spanning the gap. CDR1 and CDR2 (germline): SNHLY, FYNNEI. The CDR3 has 15 residues. CDR3 bases: TGTGCCAGCATGAAGGAACAGGGCAGTACCGGGGAGCTGTTTTTT. Translated: CASMKEQGSTGELFF.

This chain connects TRBV28 to TRBJ1-2; TRBD1 matches 8 bases. V shed 5 bases and J 4 bases; nucleotides not matched to a gene: 12. CDR1 MDHEN and CDR2 SYDVKM come from the germline V gene. This CDR3 region has 16 residues. The CDR3, as DNA: TGTGCCAGCAGTACCGGGGGAGGACAGGGCGTCTATGGCTACACCTTC. This translates into CASSTGGGQGVYGYTF.

This clone is a singleton in its sample. The V and J genes are TRBV2 and TRBJ2-3, with TRBD1 matching 7 bases. This CDR3 spans 15 amino acids. V lost 6 bases and J lost 2; bases outside the gene matches: 8. Germline lookup yields CDR1 SNHLY and CDR2 FYNNEI. The CDR3, as DNA: TGTGCCAGCAGCACGGACAGGTGGAACACAGATACGCAGTATTTT. This sequence encodes CASSTDRWNTDTQYF.

V is TRBV5-1 and J is TRBJ2-1, with D possibly matching TRBD2 (6 bases). Germline V gene data show CDR1 as SGHRS and CDR2 as YFSETQ. The CDR3 covers 15 residues. The V end lost 2 bases, the J end lost 7 bases, and 16 bases lay between the germline ends. CDR3 nucleotide sequence: TGCGCCAGCAGCTTTTCCCCCGGGGGAACGAATGAGCAGTTCTTC. Amino acid sequence: CASSFSPGGTNEQFF.

The rearrangement links TRBV2 to TRBJ2-5, with unresolved D. Judging by the DNA end, TRBJ2-7 fits better; the J call may be wrong. The CDR3 length is 11 residues. Germline CDR1 and CDR2: SNHLY and FYNNEI. CDR3 amino acids: CASSANYEQYF. CDR3 nucleotides: TGTGCCAGCAGTGCCAACTACGAGCAGTACTTC.

The chain couples TRBV11-2 to TRBJ1-1; 7 positions agree with TRBD1. The V gene end was trimmed by 6 bases and the J gene end by 4 bases; junction bases not matched to a gene: 5. In germline, CDR1 is SGHAT, CDR2 FQNNGV. CDR3 size: 13 residues. The DNA for the CDR3 is TGTGCCAGCAGATTACAGGGGTCCACTGAAGCTTTCTTT. Amino acids: CASRLQGSTEAFF.

This chain connects TRBV10-3 to TRBJ1-2; 7 bases are a match to TRBD1. The CDR3 runs to 14 residues. V lost 6 bases and J lost 2; bases outside the gene matches: 6. Germline V gene data show CDR1 as ENHRY and CDR2 as SYGVKD. CDR3 sequence reads: CAIRGDRENYGYTF. CDR3 in DNA: TGTGCCATCAGGGGGGACAGAGAGAACTATGGCTACACCTTC.

V is TRBV28 and J is TRBJ2-7, with a possible D match to TRBD2 (5 bases). Germline V lookup: CDR1 MDHEN, CDR2 SYDVKM. The CDR3 runs to 12 residues. The germline V and J ends were trimmed by 8 bases and 6 bases, with 14 bases remaining between them. The CDR3 is CASHSFGGEQYF. DNA for the CDR3: TGTGCCAGCCATTCCTTTGGAGGCGAGCAGTACTTC.

V usage is TRBV19 and J usage is TRBJ2-6, with D uncertain. The V end was cut by 5 bases, the J end by 0 bases, with 5 bases between. There are 14 residues in the CDR3. Germline CDR1 reads LNHDA; CDR2 reads SQIVND (reference sequence). For the CDR3, the DNA is TGTGCCAGTAGTTCCGTCTCTGGGGCCAACGTCCTGACTTTC. It yields the protein CASSSVSGANVLTF. Supplemented by reference TRBV19 and TRBJ2-6, the full variable domain reads DGGITQSPKYLFRKEGQNVTLSCEQNLNHDAMYWYRQDPGQGLRLIYYSQIVNDFQKGDIAEGYSVSREKKESFPLTVTSAQKNPTAFYLCASSSVSGANVLTFGAGSRLTVL.

The V gene is TRBV5-4, the J gene TRBJ2-1; D is uncertain. Trimming pared 3 bases from V and 5 bases from J, leaving 3 bases between. Germline CDR1 reads SGHNT; CDR2 reads YYREEE (reference sequence). CDR3 length: 11 amino acids. CDR3 DNA: TGTGCCAGCAGCTCGGACAATGAGCAGTTCTTC. Protein sequence: CASSSDNEQFF. The whole variable domain, filled in from reference TRBV5-4 and TRBJ2-1, reads ETGVTQSPTHLIKTRGQQVTLRCSSQSGHNTVSWYQQALGQGPQFIFQYYREEENGRGNFPPRFSGLQFPNYSSELNVNALELDDSALYLCASSSDNEQFFGPGTRLTVL.

V is TRBV4-2 and J is TRBJ2-1; TRBD2 matches at 9 bases. In germline, CDR1 is LGHNA, CDR2 YNFKEQ. V lost 1 base, J lost 4 bases, and 17 bases stayed unmatched. This CDR3 region has 20 residues. The CDR3 nucleotides are TGTGCCAGCAGCCAAGGATTAAGGTTCTCCGGGACTAGCAATTACAATGAGCAGTTCTTC. Protein product: CASSQGLRFSGTSNYNEQFF.

This clone has a handful of counts. The V gene is TRBV29-1, the J gene TRBJ2-1; possibly TRBD1 for D (5 bases). V lost 7 bases and J 8 bases, leaving 24 bases between the germline ends. Germline V gene data show CDR1 as SQVTM and CDR2 as ANQGSEA. CDR3 length equals 15 residues. Written as DNA, the CDR3 is TGCAGCGCCTTAAGGAGCAGGGCCGGTGGCGATGAGCAGTTCTTC. Amino acids: CSALRSRAGGDEQFF.